This T cell receptor (beta chain) was observed in a study of OX40 agonist ivuxolimab in advanced cancers. Study background: Among those enrolled, mean age was about 60 years (range about 23 to 79) and approximately 83% were male. Partial responses were recorded for three patients, including one with hepatocellular carcinoma and two with cutaneous melanoma.

Study results and limitations: In the 0.1-3.0 mg/kg groups, partial responders showed among the lowest expansion.

The CDR3 runs 13 residues. Trimming left V 4 bases short and J 4 bases short, with 12 bases between. The germline CDR1 and CDR2 sequences are SGHRS and YFSETQ. Sequencing was performed with immunoSEQ multiplex PCR; in TCRdb, only in-frame clones are kept and a portion is missing. The data show about 52,000 clones, about 84% seen once. A history of autoimmune disease or systemic immunosuppression excluded patients. As concerns this clone: The target antigen is unknown.

The chain has TRBV5-1 and TRBJ2-7, with D hard to call. This specimen was CD4+ or CD8+ T cells sorted from blood, taken in a trial of the OX40 agonist ivuxolimab. The receptor was derived from an adult with an advanced solid tumor such as melanoma, head and neck, liver or kidney cancer. The CDR3 DNA reads TGCGCCAGCAGCCCTCAGTGGGAATACGAGCAGTACTTC. It codes for CASSPQWEYEQYF.